This passage covers 14 T cell receptor beta chains from one sample sequenced in a study of T cells after yellow fever vaccination. MiXCR, applied by TCRdb to the 5' RACE reads, yields one record per CDR3 protein. The sample includes hundreds of thousands of distinct CDR3 sequences, roughly a sixth of them seen just once. The sample in question was PBMCs, obtained before the yellow fever booster vaccination. The receptor set was obtained from a man in his late teens or twenties who received the YFV17D yellow fever vaccine.

This clonotype was picked up a small number of times. The chain couples TRBV20-1 to TRBJ2-3; 7 nucleotides line up with TRBD2. This CDR3 spans 11 amino acids. V lost 7 bases, J lost 6 bases, and 4 bases stayed unmatched. Per germline, CDR1 DFQATT and CDR2 SNEGSKA (reference sequence). The CDR3 DNA reads as TGCAGTGAGAGCGGGGAGGATACGCAGTATTTT. This sequence encodes CSESGEDTQYF.

This chain links TRBV19 with TRBJ2-5; D gene unclear. The V and J ends lost 6 bases and 2 bases respectively, with 10 bases between them. Germline assignment: CDR1 LNHDA and CDR2 SQIVND (reference sequence). The CDR3 runs 13 residues. This CDR3 reads CASRLRTQETQYF. For the CDR3, the DNA is TGTGCCAGTAGGCTGAGGACGCAAGAGACCCAGTACTTC.

This clonotype was observed a few times. The V gene is TRBV5-1, the J gene TRBJ2-3, with a weak D call TRBD1 (6 bases). Trimming pared 5 bases from V and 2 bases from J, leaving 21 bases between. This CDR3 has 17 amino acids. Per the germline V gene, CDR1 is SGHRS and CDR2 is YFSETQ. DNA of the CDR3: TGCGCCAGCAGAGGTATCGCGCACAGGGATGTCACAGATACGCAGTATTTT. Protein: CASRGIAHRDVTDTQYF.

This clonotype was seen a few times. The chain links TRBV5-5 to TRBJ2-1; the D gene is possibly TRBD1 (6 bases). The CDR3 is 17 residues long. Germline V gene data show CDR1 as SGHKS and CDR2 as YYEKEE (reference sequence). V was pared by 4 bases and J by 3 bases, with 20 bases between. The CDR3 region is CASSAPRTASDYNEQFF. In DNA form, the CDR3 reads TGTGCCAGCAGCGCCCCCCGGACAGCTAGTGACTACAATGAGCAGTTCTTC.

V usage is TRBV5-1 and J usage is TRBJ2-7; 10 bases fit TRBD2. The germline CDR1 and CDR2 sequences are SGHRS and YFSETQ. The CDR3 extends over 14 amino acids. V trimming: 4 bases; J trimming: 2 bases; junction bases outside the gene matches: 3. CDR3 DNA sequence: TGCGCCAGCAGCGACACTAGCGGGGCCTACGAGCAGTACGTC. This sequence encodes CASSDTSGAYEQYV.

This clonotype was counted a few times. The gene calls are TRBV4-2 and TRBJ2-3; tentatively, D is TRBD2 (5 bases). V was pared by 0 bases and J by 0 bases, with 13 bases between. This CDR3 contains 17 residues. In germline, CDR1 is LGHNA, CDR2 YNFKEQ. Here the CDR3 reads CASSQDRAGSSTDTQYF. The CDR3 nucleotides read TGTGCCAGCAGCCAAGATAGGGCGGGCTCTAGCACAGATACGCAGTATTTT.

The table lists this clonotype with a few counts. The chain combines TRBV5-4 with TRBJ1-4, with 8 bases lining up with TRBD1. The CDR3 has 15 amino acids. Germline assignment: CDR1 SGHNT and CDR2 YYREEE (reference sequence). The junction had 7 bases not matched to a gene; V was cut back by 2 bases and J by 7 bases. The CDR3 loop reads CASSLSAGGGEKLFF. Here the CDR3 DNA reads TGTGCCAGCAGCTTATCTGCAGGGGGCGGTGAAAAACTGTTTTTT.

The J gene is TRBJ1-1, the V gene TRBV5-1; D is ambiguous. The V end lost 0 bases, the J end lost 5 bases, and 14 bases lay between the germline ends. CDR1 and CDR2 from the germline V gene are SGHRS and YFSETQ. The CDR3 contains 15 residues. CDR3 bases: TGCGCCAGCAGCTTGGGAGTCAGAATGGGAACTGAAGCTTTCTTT. It yields the protein CASSLGVRMGTEAFF.

This rearrangement joins TRBV20-1 to TRBJ1-2; 9 bases line up with TRBD1. The CDR3 length is 13 residues. Trimming at V came to 1 base and at J to 8 bases, leaving 5 bases not matched to a gene. Germline CDR1 DFQATT, CDR2 SNEGSKA (reference sequence). CDR3 sequence: CSARVGTGKGYTF. The DNA for the CDR3 is TGCAGTGCTAGAGTGGGGACAGGGAAAGGCTACACCTTC.

The chain uses TRBV12-3 or TRBV12-4 and TRBJ2-1; D ambiguous. V lost 5 bases, J lost 0 bases, and 14 bases lay in between. The CDR3 runs 16 residues. The CDR3 nucleotides are TGTGCCAGCAGTCCGCAAGACCCTAGCTCCTACAATGAGCAGTTCTTC. Its protein product is CASSPQDPSSYNEQFF.

The rearrangement links TRBV7-9 to TRBJ1-2; tentatively, D is TRBD1 (5 bases). Deletions cut 5 bases from V and 8 bases from J, with 15 bases between. Germline assignment: CDR1 SEHNR and CDR2 FQNEAQ (reference sequence). The CDR3 covers 13 residues. The CDR3 is CASSIPGSSGYTF. The CDR3 nucleotides read TGTGCCAGCAGCATACCAGGGTCTTCAGGCTACACCTTC.

This clonotype has ten or more counts. The chain joins TRBV7-2 to TRBJ2-5; D may be TRBD2 (6 bases). The germline V gene has CDR1 SGHTA and CDR2 FQGNSA. The V and J ends lost 2 bases and 5 bases respectively, with 12 bases between them. The CDR3 contains 14 residues. CDR3: CASSLMVAGETQYF. CDR3 DNA: TGTGCCAGCAGCTTAATGGTGGCGGGGGAGACCCAGTACTTC.

This clonotype has a count of ten or more. This sequence joins TRBV20-1 and TRBJ2-1; 9 bases align to TRBD2. V shed 6 bases, J shed 5 bases, and the junction held 11 bases outside the gene matches. This CDR3 contains 15 residues. Germline V gene sequence: CDR1 DFQATT, CDR2 SNEGSKA (reference sequence). The CDR3 reads CSAPVAGDRDNEQFF. The CDR3 nucleotides are TGCAGTGCGCCAGTAGCGGGGGATCGTGACAATGAGCAGTTCTTC.

V is TRBV6-5 and J is TRBJ2-2; 9 bases fit TRBD1. Germline lookup yields CDR1 MNHEY and CDR2 SVGAGI. The CDR3 loop spans 15 amino acids. V was pared by 4 bases and J by 3 bases, with 3 bases of the junction left unmatched. CDR3 in amino acids: CASSLTGGYTGELFF. Here the CDR3 DNA reads TGTGCCAGCAGTTTAACAGGGGGCTACACCGGGGAGCTGTTTTTT.